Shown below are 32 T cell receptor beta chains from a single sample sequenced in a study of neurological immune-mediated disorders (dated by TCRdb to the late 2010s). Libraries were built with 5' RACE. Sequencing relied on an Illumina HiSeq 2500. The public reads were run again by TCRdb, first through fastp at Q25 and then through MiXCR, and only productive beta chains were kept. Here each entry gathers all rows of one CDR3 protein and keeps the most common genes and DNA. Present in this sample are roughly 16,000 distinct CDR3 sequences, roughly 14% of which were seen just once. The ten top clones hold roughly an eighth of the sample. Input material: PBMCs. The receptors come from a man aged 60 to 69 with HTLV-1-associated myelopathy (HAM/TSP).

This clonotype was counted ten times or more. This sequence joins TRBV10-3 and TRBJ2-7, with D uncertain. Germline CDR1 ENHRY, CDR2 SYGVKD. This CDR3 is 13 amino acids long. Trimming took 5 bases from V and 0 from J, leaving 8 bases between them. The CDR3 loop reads CAISYESSYEQYF. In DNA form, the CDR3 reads TGTGCCATCAGTTACGAGAGCTCCTACGAGCAGTACTTC.

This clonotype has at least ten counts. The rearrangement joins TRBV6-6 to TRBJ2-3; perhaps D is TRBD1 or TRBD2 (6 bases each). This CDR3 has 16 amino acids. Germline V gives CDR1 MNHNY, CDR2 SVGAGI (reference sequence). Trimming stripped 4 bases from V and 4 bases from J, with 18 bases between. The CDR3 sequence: CASSWGDRGAADTQYF. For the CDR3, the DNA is TGTGCCAGCAGTTGGGGTGATAGGGGGGCCGCAGATACGCAGTATTTT.

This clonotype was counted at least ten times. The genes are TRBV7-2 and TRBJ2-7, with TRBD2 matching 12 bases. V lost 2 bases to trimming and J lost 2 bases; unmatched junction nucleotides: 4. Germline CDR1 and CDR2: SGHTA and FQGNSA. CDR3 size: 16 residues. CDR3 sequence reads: CASSLSASGGAYEQYF. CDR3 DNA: TGTGCCAGCAGCTTATCGGCTAGCGGGGGGGCCTACGAGCAGTACTTC.

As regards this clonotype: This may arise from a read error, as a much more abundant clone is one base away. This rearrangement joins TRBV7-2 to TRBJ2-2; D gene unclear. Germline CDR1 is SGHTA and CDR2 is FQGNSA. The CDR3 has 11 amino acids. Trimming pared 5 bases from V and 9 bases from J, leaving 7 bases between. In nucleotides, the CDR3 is TGTGCCAGCAGCCATGGATGGGAGCTGTTTTTT. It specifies CASSHGWELFF.

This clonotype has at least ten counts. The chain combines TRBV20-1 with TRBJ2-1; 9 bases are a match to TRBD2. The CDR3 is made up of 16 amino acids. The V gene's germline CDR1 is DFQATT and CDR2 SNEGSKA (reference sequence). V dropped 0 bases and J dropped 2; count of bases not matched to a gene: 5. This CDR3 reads CSARDRRGGAYNEQFF. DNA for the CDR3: TGCAGTGCTAGAGATCGGCGGGGGGGGGCCTACAATGAGCAGTTCTTC.

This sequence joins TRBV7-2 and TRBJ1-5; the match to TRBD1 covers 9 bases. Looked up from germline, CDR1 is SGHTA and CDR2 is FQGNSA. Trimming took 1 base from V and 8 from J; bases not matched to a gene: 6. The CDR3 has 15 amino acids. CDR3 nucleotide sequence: TGTGCCAGCAGCTTAGTTGGGACAGGGTGTAAGCCCCAGCATTTT. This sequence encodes CASSLVGTGCKPQHF.

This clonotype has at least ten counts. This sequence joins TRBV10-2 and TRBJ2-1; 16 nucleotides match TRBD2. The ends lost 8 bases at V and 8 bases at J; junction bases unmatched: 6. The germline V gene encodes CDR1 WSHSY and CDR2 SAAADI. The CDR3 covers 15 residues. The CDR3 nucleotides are TGCGCCAGCCGGTTAGGGACTAGCGGGGGGGATGAGCAGTTCTTC. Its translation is CASRLGTSGGDEQFF.

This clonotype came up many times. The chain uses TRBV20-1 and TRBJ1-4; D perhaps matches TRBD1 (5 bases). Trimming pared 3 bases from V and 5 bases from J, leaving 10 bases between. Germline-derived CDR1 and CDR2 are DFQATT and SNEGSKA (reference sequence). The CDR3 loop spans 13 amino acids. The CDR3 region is CSASQGVNEKLFF. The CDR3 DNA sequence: TGCAGTGCTAGTCAAGGGGTGAATGAAAAACTGTTTTTT.

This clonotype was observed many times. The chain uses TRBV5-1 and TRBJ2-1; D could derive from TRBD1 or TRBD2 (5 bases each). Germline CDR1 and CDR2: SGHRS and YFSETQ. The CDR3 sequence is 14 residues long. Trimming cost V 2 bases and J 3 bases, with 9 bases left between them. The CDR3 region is CASSLRGDYNEQFF. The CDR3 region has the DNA TGCGCCAGCAGCTTACGAGGGGACTACAATGAGCAGTTCTTC.

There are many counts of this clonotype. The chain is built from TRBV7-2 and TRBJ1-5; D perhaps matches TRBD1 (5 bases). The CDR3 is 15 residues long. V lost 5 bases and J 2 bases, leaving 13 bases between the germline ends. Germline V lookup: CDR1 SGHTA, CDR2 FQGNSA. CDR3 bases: TGTGCCAGCAGCCCCCTTCAAGGGGGCAATCAGCCCCAGCATTTT. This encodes CASSPLQGGNQPQHF.

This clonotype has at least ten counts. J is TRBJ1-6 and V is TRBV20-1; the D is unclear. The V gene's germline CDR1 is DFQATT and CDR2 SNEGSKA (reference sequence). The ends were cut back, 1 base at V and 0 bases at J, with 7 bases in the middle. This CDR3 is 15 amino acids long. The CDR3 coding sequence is TGCAGTGCTAGAGTGGGGAGCTCCTATAATTCACCCCTCCACTTT. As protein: CSARVGSSYNSPLHF.

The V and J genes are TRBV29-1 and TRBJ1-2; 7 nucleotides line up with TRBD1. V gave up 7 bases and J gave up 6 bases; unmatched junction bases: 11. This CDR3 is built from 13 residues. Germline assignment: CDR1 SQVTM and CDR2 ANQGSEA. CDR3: CSAVKTGSDGYTF. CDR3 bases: TGCAGCGCCGTCAAGACAGGGAGTGATGGCTACACCTTC. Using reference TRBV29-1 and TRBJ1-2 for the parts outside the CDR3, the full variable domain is SAVISQKPSRDICQRGTSLTIQCQVDSQVTMMFWYRQQPGQSLTLIATANQGSEATYESGFVIDKFPISRPNLTFSTLTVSNMSPEDSSIYLCSAVKTGSDGYTFGSGTRLTVV.

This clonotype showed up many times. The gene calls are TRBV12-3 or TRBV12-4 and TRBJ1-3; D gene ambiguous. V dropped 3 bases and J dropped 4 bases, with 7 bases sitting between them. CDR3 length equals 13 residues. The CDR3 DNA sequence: TGTGCCAGCAGTTTTGTCACGGGAAACACCATATATTTT. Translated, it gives CASSFVTGNTIYF.

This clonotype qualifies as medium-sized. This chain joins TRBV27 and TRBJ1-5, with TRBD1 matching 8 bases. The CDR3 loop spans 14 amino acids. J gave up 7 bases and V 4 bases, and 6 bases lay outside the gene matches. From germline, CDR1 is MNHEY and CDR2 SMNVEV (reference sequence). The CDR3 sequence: CASSSTGGRQPQHF. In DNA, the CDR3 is TGTGCCAGCAGTTCCACAGGGGGACGCCAGCCCCAGCATTTT.

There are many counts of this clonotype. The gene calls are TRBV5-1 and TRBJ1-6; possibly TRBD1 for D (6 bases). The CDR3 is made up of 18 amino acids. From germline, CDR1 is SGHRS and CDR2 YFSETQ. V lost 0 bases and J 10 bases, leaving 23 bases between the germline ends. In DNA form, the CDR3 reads TGCGCCAGCAGCTTGGCCTTAAGAACATTGAACAGGGTCTCACCCCTCCACTTT. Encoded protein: CASSLALRTLNRVSPLHF. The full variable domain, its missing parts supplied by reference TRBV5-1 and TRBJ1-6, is KAGVTQTPRYLIKTRGQQVTLSCSPISGHRSVSWYQQTPGQGLQFLFEYFSETQRNKGNFPGRFSGRQFSNSRSEMNVSTLELGDSALYLCASSLALRTLNRVSPLHFGNGTRLTVT.

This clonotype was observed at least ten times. The CDR3: CSVEVALYGYTF. The DNA of the CDR3 is TGCAGCGTTGAAGTGGCACTCTATGGCTACACCTTC. This chain joins TRBV29-1 and TRBJ1-2; D is undetermined. Trimming removed 1 base from V and 4 bases from J, with 7 bases in between. Germline assignment: CDR1 SQVTM and CDR2 ANQGSEA. This CDR3 comprises 12 residues.

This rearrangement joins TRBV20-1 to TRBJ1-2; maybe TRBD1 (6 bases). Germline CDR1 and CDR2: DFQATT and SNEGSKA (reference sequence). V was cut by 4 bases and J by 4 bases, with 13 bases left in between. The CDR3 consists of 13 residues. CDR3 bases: TGCAGTGCTACCCCCAGGGGTGGCTATGGCTACACCTTC. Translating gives CSATPRGGYGYTF.

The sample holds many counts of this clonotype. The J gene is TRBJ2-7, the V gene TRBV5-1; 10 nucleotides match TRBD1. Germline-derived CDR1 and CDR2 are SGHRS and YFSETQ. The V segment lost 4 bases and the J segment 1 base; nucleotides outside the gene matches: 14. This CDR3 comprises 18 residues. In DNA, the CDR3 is TGCGCCAGCAGCCTTTGGGCAACGGGACAGGGGCGATCCTACGAGCAGTACTTC. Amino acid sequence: CASSLWATGQGRSYEQYF.

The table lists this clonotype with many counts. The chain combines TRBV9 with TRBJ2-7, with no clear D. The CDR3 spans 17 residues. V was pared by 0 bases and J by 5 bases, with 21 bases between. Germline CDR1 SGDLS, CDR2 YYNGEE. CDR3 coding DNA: TGTGCCAGCAGCGTAGGGGTGGTAGGGCGGCTAGGCCACGAGCAGTACTTC. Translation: CASSVGVVGRLGHEQYF.

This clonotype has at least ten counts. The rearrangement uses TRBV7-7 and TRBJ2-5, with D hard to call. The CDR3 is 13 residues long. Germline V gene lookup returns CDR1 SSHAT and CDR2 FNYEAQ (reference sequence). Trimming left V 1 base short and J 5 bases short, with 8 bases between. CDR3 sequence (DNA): TGTGCCAGCAGCTTAGGGGTTTCGGAGACCCAGTACTTC. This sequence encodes CASSLGVSETQYF. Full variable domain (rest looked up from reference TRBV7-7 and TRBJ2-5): GAGVSQSPRYKVTKRGQDVTLRCDPISSHATLYWYQQALGQGPEFLTYFNYEAQPDKSGLPSDRFSAERPEGSISTLTIQRTEQRDSAMYRCASSLGVSETQYFGPGTRLLVL.

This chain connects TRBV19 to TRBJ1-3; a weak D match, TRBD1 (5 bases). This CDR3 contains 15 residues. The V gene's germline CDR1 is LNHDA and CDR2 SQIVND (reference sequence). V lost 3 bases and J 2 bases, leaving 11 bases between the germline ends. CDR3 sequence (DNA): TGTGCCAGTAGTATCGGCGACAGACCTGGAAACACCATATATTTT. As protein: CASSIGDRPGNTIYF.

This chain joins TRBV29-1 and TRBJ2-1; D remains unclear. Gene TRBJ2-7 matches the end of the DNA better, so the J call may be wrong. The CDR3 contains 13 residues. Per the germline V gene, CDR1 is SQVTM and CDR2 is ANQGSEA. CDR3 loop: CSVEPPGYDEQYF. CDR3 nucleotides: TGCAGCGTTGAGCCGCCGGGCTACGATGAGCAGTACTTC.

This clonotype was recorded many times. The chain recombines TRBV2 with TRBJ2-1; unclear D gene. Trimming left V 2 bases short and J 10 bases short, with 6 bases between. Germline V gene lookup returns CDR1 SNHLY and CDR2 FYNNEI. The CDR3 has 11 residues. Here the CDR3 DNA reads TGTGCCAGCAGTGAATACTCAGAGCAGTTCTTC. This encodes CASSEYSEQFF.

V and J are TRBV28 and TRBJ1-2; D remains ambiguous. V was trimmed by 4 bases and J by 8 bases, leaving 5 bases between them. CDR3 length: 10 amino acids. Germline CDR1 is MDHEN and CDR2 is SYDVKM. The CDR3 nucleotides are TGTGCCAGCAGTTCAGAAGGCTACACCTTC. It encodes CASSSEGYTF.

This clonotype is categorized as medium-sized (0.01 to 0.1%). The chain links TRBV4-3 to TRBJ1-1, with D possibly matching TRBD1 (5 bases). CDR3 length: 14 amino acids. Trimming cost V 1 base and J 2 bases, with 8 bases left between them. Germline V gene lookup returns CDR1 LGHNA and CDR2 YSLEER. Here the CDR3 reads CASSQVGANTEAFF. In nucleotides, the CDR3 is TGCGCCAGCAGCCAAGTCGGGGCCAACACTGAAGCTTTCTTT.

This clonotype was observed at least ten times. The CDR3 reads CASSEWKQGDTMKQFF. The CDR3 DNA reads as TGTGCCAGCAGTGAATGGAAACAGGGGGACACAATGAAGCAGTTCTTC. The genes are TRBV25-1 and TRBJ2-1; 8 bases match TRBD1. CDR3 length: 16 residues. V shed 1 base, J shed 11 bases, and the junction held 13 bases outside the gene matches. Germline CDR1 and CDR2: MGHDK and SYGVNS.

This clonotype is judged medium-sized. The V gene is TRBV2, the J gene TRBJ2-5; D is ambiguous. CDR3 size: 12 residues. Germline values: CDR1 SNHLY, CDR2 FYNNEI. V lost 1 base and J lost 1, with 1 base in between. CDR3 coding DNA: TGTGCCAGCAGTGAAGTCCAAGAGACCCAGTACTTC. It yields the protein CASSEVQETQYF.

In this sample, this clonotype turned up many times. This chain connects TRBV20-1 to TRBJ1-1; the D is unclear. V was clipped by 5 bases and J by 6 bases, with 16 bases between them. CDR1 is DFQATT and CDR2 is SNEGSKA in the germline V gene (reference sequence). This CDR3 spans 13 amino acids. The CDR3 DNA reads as TGCAGTGCTGACCGCCGGAGCGTCCCTGAAGCTTTCTTT. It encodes CSADRRSVPEAFF.

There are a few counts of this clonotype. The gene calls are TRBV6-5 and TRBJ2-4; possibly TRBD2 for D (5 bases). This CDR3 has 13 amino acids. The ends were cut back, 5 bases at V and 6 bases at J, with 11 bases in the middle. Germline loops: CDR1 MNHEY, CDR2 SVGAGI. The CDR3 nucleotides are TGTGCCAGCAGTCCCCCCGGGGTAAACATTCAGTACTTC. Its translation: CASSPPGVNIQYF.

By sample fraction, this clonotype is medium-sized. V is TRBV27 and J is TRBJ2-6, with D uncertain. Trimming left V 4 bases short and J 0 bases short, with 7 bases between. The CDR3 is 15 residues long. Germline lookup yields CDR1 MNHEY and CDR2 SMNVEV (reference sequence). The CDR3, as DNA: TGTGCCAGCAGTTCGCCCAGCTCTGGGGCCAACGTCCTGACTTTC. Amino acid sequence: CASSSPSSGANVLTF.

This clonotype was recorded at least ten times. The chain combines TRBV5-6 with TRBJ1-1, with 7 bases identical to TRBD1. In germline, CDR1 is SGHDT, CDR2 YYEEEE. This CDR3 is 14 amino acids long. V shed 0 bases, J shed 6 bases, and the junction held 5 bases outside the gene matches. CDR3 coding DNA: TGTGCCAGCAGCTTGGTTCCGACAGGGTCTGAAGCTTTCTTT. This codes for CASSLVPTGSEAFF.

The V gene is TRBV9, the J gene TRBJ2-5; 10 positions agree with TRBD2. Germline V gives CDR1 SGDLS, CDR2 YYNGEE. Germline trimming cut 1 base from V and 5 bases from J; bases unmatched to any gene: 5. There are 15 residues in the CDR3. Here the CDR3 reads CASSVLSGRVETQYF. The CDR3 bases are TGTGCCAGCAGCGTATTGAGCGGGAGGGTCGAGACCCAGTACTTC.